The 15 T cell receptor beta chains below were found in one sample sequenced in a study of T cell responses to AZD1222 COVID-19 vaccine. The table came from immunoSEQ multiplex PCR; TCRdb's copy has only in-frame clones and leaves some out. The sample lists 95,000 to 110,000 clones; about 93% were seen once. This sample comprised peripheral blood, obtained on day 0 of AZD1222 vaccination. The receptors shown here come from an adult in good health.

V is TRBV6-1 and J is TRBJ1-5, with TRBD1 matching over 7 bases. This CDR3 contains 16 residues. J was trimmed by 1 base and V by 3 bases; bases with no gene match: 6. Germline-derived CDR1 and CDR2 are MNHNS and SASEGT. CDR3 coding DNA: TGTGCCAGCAGTGAGCAGGCAGGGGGAAGCAATCAGCCCCAGCATTTT. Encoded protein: CASSEQAGGSNQPQHF.

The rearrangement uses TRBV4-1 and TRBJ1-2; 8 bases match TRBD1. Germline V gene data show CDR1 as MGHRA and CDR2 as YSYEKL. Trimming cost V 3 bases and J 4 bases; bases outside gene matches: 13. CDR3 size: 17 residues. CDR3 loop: CASSQRRSGGVLYGYTF. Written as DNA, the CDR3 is TGCGCCAGCAGCCAGCGTCGTTCAGGGGGCGTTCTCTATGGCTACACCTTC.

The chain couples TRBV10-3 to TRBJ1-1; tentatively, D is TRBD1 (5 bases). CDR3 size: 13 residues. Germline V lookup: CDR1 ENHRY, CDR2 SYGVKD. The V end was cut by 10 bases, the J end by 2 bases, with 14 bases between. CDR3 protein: CATMGRENTEAFF. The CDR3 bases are TGTGCCACAATGGGCAGGGAAAACACTGAAGCTTTCTTT.

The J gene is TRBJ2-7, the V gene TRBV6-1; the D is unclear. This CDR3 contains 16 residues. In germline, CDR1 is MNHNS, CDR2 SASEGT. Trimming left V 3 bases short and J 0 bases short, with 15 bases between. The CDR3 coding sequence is TGTGCCAGCAGTGATTCCCCGGCAGCCAGCTCCTACGAGCAGTACTTC. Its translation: CASSDSPAASSYEQYF.

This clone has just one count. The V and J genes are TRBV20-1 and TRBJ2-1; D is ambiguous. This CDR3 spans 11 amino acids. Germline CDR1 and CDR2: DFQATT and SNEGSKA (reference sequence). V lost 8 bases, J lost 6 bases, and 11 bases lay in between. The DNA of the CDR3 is TGCAGTCGCGCAACGGGCAATGAGCAGTTCTTC. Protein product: CSRATGNEQFF.

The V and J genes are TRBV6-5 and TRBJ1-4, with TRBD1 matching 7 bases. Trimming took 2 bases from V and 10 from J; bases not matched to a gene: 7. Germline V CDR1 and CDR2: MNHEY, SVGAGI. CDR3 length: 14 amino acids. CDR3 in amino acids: CASSYETGYGKLFF. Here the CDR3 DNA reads TGTGCCAGCAGTTACGAGACAGGGTATGGAAAACTGTTTTTT.

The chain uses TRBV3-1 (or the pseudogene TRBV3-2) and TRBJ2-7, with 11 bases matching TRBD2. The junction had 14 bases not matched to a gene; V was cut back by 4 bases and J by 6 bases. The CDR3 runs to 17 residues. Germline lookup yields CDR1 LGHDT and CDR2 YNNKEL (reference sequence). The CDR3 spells CASSPRPQLAGVAEQYF. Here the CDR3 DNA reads TGTGCCAGCAGCCCCCGACCCCAACTAGCGGGAGTTGCCGAGCAGTACTTC.

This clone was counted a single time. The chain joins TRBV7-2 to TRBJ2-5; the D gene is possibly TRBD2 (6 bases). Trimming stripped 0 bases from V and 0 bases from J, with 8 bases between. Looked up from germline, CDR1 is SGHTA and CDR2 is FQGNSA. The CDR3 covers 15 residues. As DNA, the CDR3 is TGTGCCAGCAGCTTAGCTAGCGGCCACCAAGAGACCCAGTACTTC. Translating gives CASSLASGHQETQYF.

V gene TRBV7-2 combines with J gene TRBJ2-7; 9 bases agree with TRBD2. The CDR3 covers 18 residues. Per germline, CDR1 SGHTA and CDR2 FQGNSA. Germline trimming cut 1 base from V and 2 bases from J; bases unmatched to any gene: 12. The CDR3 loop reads CASSLGLASGDLPYEQYF. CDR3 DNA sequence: TGTGCCAGCAGCTTAGGACTGGCTAGCGGGGACCTTCCCTACGAGCAGTACTTC.

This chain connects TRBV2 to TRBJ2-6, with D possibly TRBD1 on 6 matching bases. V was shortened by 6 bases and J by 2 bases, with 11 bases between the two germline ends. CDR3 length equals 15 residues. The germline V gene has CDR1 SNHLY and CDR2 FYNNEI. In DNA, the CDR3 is TGTGCCAGCAGGCCCCACAGGGCTGGGGCCAACGTCCTGACTTTC. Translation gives CASRPHRAGANVLTF.

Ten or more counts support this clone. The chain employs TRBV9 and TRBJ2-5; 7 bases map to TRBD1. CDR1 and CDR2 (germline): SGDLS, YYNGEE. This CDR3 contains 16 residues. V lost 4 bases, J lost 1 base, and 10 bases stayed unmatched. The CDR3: CASSLTGAFFQETQYF. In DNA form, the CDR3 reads TGTGCCAGCAGCTTAACAGGGGCCTTCTTCCAAGAGACCCAGTACTTC.

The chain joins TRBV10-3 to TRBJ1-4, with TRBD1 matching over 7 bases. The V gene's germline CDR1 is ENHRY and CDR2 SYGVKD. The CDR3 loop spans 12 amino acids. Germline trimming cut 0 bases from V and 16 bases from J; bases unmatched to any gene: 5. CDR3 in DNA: TGTGCCATCAGTGAGTCGGACAGGCGGCAGTTTTTT. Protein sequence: CAISESDRRQFF.

The CDR3 DNA follows: TGTGCCAGCAGCGAATCAGGGGAAAACACCATATATTTT. Its translation: CASSESGENTIYF. This sequence joins TRBV9 and TRBJ1-3; a possible D gene is TRBD1 (6 bases). V shed 3 bases and J shed 6 bases, with 10 bases lying between them. CDR3 length: 13 amino acids. Germline V gene sequence: CDR1 SGDLS, CDR2 YYNGEE.

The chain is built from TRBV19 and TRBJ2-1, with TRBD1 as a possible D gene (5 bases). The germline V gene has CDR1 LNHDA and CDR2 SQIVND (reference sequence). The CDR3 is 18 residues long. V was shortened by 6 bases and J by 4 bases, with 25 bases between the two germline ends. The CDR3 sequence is CASSKGDPWAALYNEQFF. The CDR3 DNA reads TGTGCCAGTAGCAAAGGGGATCCTTGGGCAGCTTTGTACAATGAGCAGTTCTTC.

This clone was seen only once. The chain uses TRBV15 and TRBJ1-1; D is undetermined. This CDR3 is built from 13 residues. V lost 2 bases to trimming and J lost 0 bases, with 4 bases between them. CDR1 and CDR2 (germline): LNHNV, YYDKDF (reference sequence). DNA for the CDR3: TGTGCCACCAGCAGAAATATGAACACTGAAGCTTTCTTT. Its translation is CATSRNMNTEAFF.